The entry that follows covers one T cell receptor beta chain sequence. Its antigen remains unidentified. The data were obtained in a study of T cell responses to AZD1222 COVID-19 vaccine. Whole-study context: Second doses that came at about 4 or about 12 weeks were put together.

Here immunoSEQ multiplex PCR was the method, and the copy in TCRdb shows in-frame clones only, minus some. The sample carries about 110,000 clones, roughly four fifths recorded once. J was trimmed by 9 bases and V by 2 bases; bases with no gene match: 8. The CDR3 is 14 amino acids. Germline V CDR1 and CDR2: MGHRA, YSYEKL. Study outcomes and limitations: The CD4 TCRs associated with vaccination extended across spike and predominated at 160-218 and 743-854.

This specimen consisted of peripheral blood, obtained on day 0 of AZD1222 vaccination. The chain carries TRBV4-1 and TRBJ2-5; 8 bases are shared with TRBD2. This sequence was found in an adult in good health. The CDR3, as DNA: TGCGCCAGCAGCCAAAATCTCGGGGGGGCGCCCCAGTACTTC. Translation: CASSQNLGGAPQYF.